This T cell receptor beta chain was found in a study of cytotoxic CD8 clonotypes in ibrutinib-treated CLL. Study details: The patient breakdown showed roughly ten relapsed/refractory and about 16 treatment-naive cases, with approximately 18 IGHV unmutated. Notes on the study in general: Before falling back toward baseline at progression, clonality had risen at the time of ibrutinib response. Treatment saw public clonotypes, which were uncommon, either contract or stay stable. At baseline, clonality was higher than in age-matched healthy donors and correlated with CD8+ counts.

The assay was immunoSEQ multiplex PCR, and TCRdb's table has in-frame clones only and misses some. The sample contains some 17,000 clones, around 81% of which appear only once. The CDR3 is made up of 15 amino acids. With regard to this clone: Its cognate antigen is unknown.

The receptor was derived from a human donor with chronic lymphocytic leukemia. Sequenced material: PBMCs, taken before ibrutinib treatment. This chain links TRBV21-1 with TRBJ1-5. TRBV21-1 has pseudogene status. CDR3 region: CASSLMRGPNQPQHF. Written as DNA, the CDR3 is TGTGCCAGCAGCCTCATGAGGGGTCCTAATCAGCCCCAGCATTTT.